A selection of T cell receptor beta chains follows, all from one sample in a study of shared clonotypes between healthy human individuals. Generated by immunoSEQ multiplex PCR, the TCRdb table keeps only in-frame clones and is missing some. The profile shows some 1,900,000 clones, about 95% of them singletons. Sequenced sample: naive CD8+ T cells sorted from blood. These receptors all come from a man between 18 and 29 years old in good health. CDR3s include the opening cysteine and the closing phenylalanine or tryptophan. The D gene is left open where the match is weak. Clone size appears in some rows only: once, few, many, or a class for an expanded clone.

clone_size d_call j_call v_call cdr3_aa cdr3_nt
NA TRBD2 TRBJ2-1 TRBV19 CASSIAAGGPSYNEQFF TGTGCCAGTAGTATAGCGGCGGGGGGGCCCTCCTACAATGAGCAGTTCTTC
NA NA TRBJ2-7 TRBV27 CASAAGGGYEQCF TGTGCCAGCGCAGCAGGGGGAGGCTACGAGCAGTGCTTC
NA NA TRBJ1-1 TRBV7-7 CASSLGQNTEAFF TGTGCTAGCAGCTTAGGACAGAACACTGAAGCTTTCTTT
once NA TRBJ1-2 TRBV11-2 CASRHPQGLGYTF TGTGCCAGCAGACATCCTCAGGGTCTTGGCTACACCTTC
NA NA TRBJ2-5 TRBV5-8 CASSLETDRQETQYF TGTGCCAGCAGCTTGGAGACGGACAGACAAGAGACCCAGTACTTC
NA TRBD1 TRBJ2-7 TRBV27 CASSYSRTGDEQYF TGTGCCAGCAGTTACAGCCGGACAGGGGACGAGCAGTACTTC
NA TRBD1 TRBJ1-1 TRBV5-1 CASRELGTGLNTEAFF TGCGCCAGCAGGGAGCTGGGGACAGGCCTTAACACTGAAGCTTTCTTT
once TRBD1 TRBJ2-5 TRBV7-9 CASSLGRLGQVQETQYF TGTGCCAGCAGCTTAGGAAGGTTAGGACAGGTCCAAGAGACCCAGTACTTC
NA TRBD1 TRBJ2-5 TRBV19 CASSMAWGTAEETQYF TGTGCCAGTAGTATGGCTTGGGGGACAGCAGAAGAGACCCAGTACTTC
NA NA TRBJ2-2 TRBV9 CASSQSVAELFF TGTGCCAGCAGCCAGTCGGTCGCGGAGCTGTTTTTT
NA NA TRBJ2-3 TRBV6-5 CASSRTSTDTQYF TGTGCCAGCAGCCGGACTAGCACAGATACGCAGTATTTT
NA TRBD2 TRBJ2-2 TRBV6-6 CASSGLAGGSTGELFF TGTGCCAGCAGTGGACTAGCGGGAGGATCGACCGGGGAGCTGTTTTTT
NA NA TRBJ1-4 TRBV4-1 CASSFRDEKLFF TGCGCCAGCAGCTTCAGGGATGAAAAACTGTTTTTT
NA NA TRBJ2-1 TRBV10-3 CAISESTGSSYNEQFF TGTGCCATCAGTGAGTCCACAGGGAGCTCCTACAATGAGCAGTTCTTC
NA NA TRBJ2-2 TRBV28 CASSLPTGLGMDTGELFF TGTGCCAGCAGTTTACCTACAGGCCTCGGGATGGACACCGGGGAGCTGTTTTTT
NA TRBD2 TRBJ2-1 TRBV7-8 CASSLVLAGADYYYNEQFF TGTGCCAGCAGCTTAGTACTAGCGGGGGCGGACTACTACTACAATGAGCAGTTCTTC
NA TRBD1 TRBJ1-2 TRBV7-9 CASSIVGTASGYTF TGTGCCAGCAGCATCGTAGGGACAGCGAGTGGCTACACCTTC
NA NA TRBJ2-1 TRBV11-2 CASGWGPDRFF TGTGCCAGCGGTTGGGGGCCTGACAGGTTCTTC
NA NA TRBJ2-7 TRBV28 CASSFRAGLTPEQYF TGTGCCAGCAGTTTCCGGGCAGGGCTGACTCCCGAGCAGTACTTC
NA TRBD2 TRBJ2-1 TRBV7-6 CASSLASGSTNEQFF TGTGCCAGCAGCTTAGCCAGCGGGAGCACCAATGAGCAGTTCTTC
NA TRBD1 TRBJ2-2 TRBV5-1 CASSGGQSNWTGELFF TGCGCCAGCAGCGGGGGACAGTCGAACTGGACCGGGGAGCTGTTTTTT
NA NA TRBJ2-7 TRBV6-1 CASSDHAGTPTDEQYF TGTGCCAGCAGTGACCACGCCGGGACCCCGACGGACGAGCAGTACTTC
NA NA TRBJ2-7 TRBV4-1 CASSQVPGYEQYF TGCGCCAGCAGCCAAGTGCCCGGCTACGAGCAGTACTTC
once TRBD1 TRBJ1-2 TRBV7-2 CASSPTGNYGYTF TGTGCCAGCAGCCCGACAGGGAACTATGGCTACACCTTC
NA NA TRBJ2-2 TRBV29-1 CSVDGLANTGELFF TGCAGCGTTGACGGTCTAGCGAACACCGGGGAGCTGTTTTTT
NA NA TRBJ2-2 TRBV5-1 CASSFRDTGELFF TGCGCCAGCAGCTTCAGAGACACCGGGGAGCTGTTTTTT
NA NA TRBJ1-3 TRBV5-6 CASSLEWGSHSGNTIYF TGTGCCAGCAGCTTGGAATGGGGGTCCCACTCTGGAAACACCATATATTTT
NA NA TRBJ2-7 TRBV4-3 CASSQDWDTTYEQYF TGCGCCAGCAGCCAAGACTGGGACACAACCTACGAGCAGTACTTC
once TRBD1 TRBJ2-1 TRBV28 CASSSPGGAKNNEQFF TGTGCCAGCAGTTCCCCAGGGGGCGCAAAGAACAATGAGCAGTTCTTC
once NA TRBJ1-2 TRBV7-9 CASSLETVYGYTF TGTGCCAGCAGCTTAGAGACTGTTTATGGCTACACCTTC
NA NA TRBJ1-2 TRBV30 CAWAGEGYGYTF TGTGCCTGGGCAGGGGAGGGCTATGGCTACACCTTC
once TRBD2 TRBJ2-7 TRBV11-2 CASSLATGTSAYEQYF TGTGCCAGCAGCTTAGCCACCGGGACTAGCGCCTACGAGCAGTACTTC
NA NA TRBJ2-2 TRBV6-5 CASSYSGDITGELFF TGTGCCAGCAGTTACTCAGGGGACATCACCGGGGAGCTGTTTTTT
NA TRBD1 TRBJ2-2 TRBV7-6 CASSGDRGPTNTGELFF TGTGCCAGCAGCGGGGACAGGGGGCCCACGAACACCGGGGAGCTGTTTTTT
NA NA TRBJ2-5 TRBV5-1 CASSRGPEETQYF TGCGCCAGCAGCCGGGGGCCGGAAGAGACCCAGTACTTC